Below are 19 T cell receptor beta chains sequenced from a single sample in a study of T cell changes during pregnancy in multiple sclerosis. TCRdb keeps only in-frame clones here, not all; method: immunoSEQ multiplex PCR. Among about 50,000 clones listed, 90% to 95% were seen once. The input for sequencing was CD8+ T cells from peripheral blood mononuclear cells, taken before pregnancy. The receptors stem from a female donor with multiple sclerosis, enrolled in a pregnancy study.

This sequence joins TRBV29-1 and TRBJ2-5, with D tentatively TRBD2 (7 bases). Germline V gene lookup returns CDR1 SQVTM and CDR2 ANQGSEA. Trimming left V 7 bases short and J 3 bases short, with 12 bases between. This CDR3 contains 12 residues. CDR3: CSAEGGEETQYF. The DNA for the CDR3 is TGCAGCGCCGAGGGGGGGGAAGAGACCCAGTACTTC.

This chain joins TRBV27 and TRBJ2-1, with 7 bases identical to TRBD2. This CDR3 is 15 amino acids long. The J segment lost 8 bases and the V segment lost 3 bases, leaving 10 bases of the junction unmatched. CDR1 is MNHEY and CDR2 is SMNVEV in the germline V gene (reference sequence). The CDR3 DNA reads as TGTGCCAGCAGTTTTATTCAGGGAGGGTACGATGAGCAGTTCTTC. It encodes CASSFIQGGYDEQFF.

The genes are TRBV29-1 and TRBJ2-1, with TRBD2 matching 12 bases. The CDR3 is made up of 14 amino acids. CDR1 and CDR2 from the germline V gene are SQVTM and ANQGSEA. The V and J ends lost 6 bases and 9 bases, in that order; junction bases with no gene match: 9. The CDR3, as DNA: TGCAGCGTCCCTAGCGGGAGGGCCGCGGGTGAGCAGTTCTTC. This sequence encodes CSVPSGRAAGEQFF.

The chain employs TRBV21-1 and TRBJ1-3; the table calls TRBD1, which could not be checked here. TRBV21-1 is reported as a pseudogene. The CDR3 is 17 amino acids. CDR3 nucleotides: TGTGCCAGCAGCAAAATGGACAGGGGATTAACTGGAAACACCATATATTTT. Residues: CASSKMDRGLTGNTIYF.

This chain connects TRBV14 to TRBJ2-6; no reliable D call. From germline, CDR1 is SGHDN and CDR2 FVKESK. The V gene lost 0 bases and the J gene lost 0 bases, with 6 bases spanning the gap. There are 16 residues in the CDR3. The CDR3: CASSQDRHSGANVLTF. The CDR3 bases are TGTGCCAGCAGCCAAGATCGACACTCTGGGGCCAACGTCCTGACTTTC.

The chain joins TRBV5-1 to TRBJ2-6; possibly TRBD2 for D (6 bases). The V gene lost 3 bases and the J gene lost 0 bases, with 7 bases spanning the gap. This CDR3 is built from 15 residues. Germline CDR1 SGHRS, CDR2 YFSETQ. The CDR3 spells CASSWGVSGANVLTF. The CDR3 nucleotides read TGCGCCAGCAGCTGGGGGGTCTCTGGGGCCAACGTCCTGACTTTC.

Written as DNA, the CDR3 is TGTGCCATCAGTGAGTCCACCGGGACTAACTCCTACGAGCAGTACTTC. This sequence encodes CAISESTGTNSYEQYF. This chain links TRBV10-3 with TRBJ2-7; 7 bases fit TRBD2. V gave up 0 bases and J gave up 0 bases; unmatched junction bases: 5. The germline V gene encodes CDR1 ENHRY and CDR2 SYGVKD. This CDR3 spans 16 amino acids.

The chain joins TRBV11-3 to TRBJ2-5; 11 positions match TRBD1. CDR3 size: 13 residues. Germline CDR1 and CDR2: SGHNT and YENEEA. V lost 6 bases and J lost 3; bases outside the gene matches: 0. The DNA of the CDR3 is TGTGCCAGCAGGGGACAGGGGGAAGAGACCCAGTACTTC. Translation gives CASRGQGEETQYF.

The CDR3, as DNA: TGTGCCAGCAGCCAAGAGCAAACTGGGAACACTGAAGCTTTCTTT. Amino acids: CASSQEQTGNTEAFF. The V gene is TRBV4-2, the J gene TRBJ1-1; D unresolved. V was shortened by 0 bases and J by 1 base, with 9 bases between the two germline ends. Germline V gene data show CDR1 as LGHNA and CDR2 as YNFKEQ. The CDR3 has 15 amino acids.

The chain employs TRBV28 and TRBJ1-1, with D uncertain. Germline CDR1 is MDHEN and CDR2 is SYDVKM. The CDR3 runs 12 residues. Trimming stripped 8 bases from V and 1 base from J, with 8 bases between. In nucleotides, the CDR3 is TGTGCCAGCTTGGAGGGGAACACTGAAGCTTTCTTT. It codes for CASLEGNTEAFF.

This chain joins TRBV19 and TRBJ1-1; perhaps TRBD1 as D (5 bases). Trimming shortened V by 3 bases and J by 7 bases, and 9 bases separated the two germline ends. Per the germline V gene, CDR1 is LNHDA and CDR2 is SQIVND (reference sequence). There are 12 residues in the CDR3. This CDR3 is CASSMGQIEAFF. As DNA, the CDR3 is TGTGCCAGTAGTATGGGGCAGATTGAAGCTTTCTTT.

This chain links TRBV29-1 with TRBJ2-3; D is possibly TRBD1 (6 bases). CDR1 is SQVTM, CDR2 ANQGSEA, per germline. There are 16 residues in the CDR3. V lost 0 bases, J lost 2 bases, and 15 bases lay in between. CDR3 coding DNA: TGCAGCGTTGAAGACCAACAGGGCCTCCCCACAGATACGCAGTATTTT. Translated: CSVEDQQGLPTDTQYF.

The rearrangement uses TRBV5-4 and TRBJ2-7, with TRBD2 matching over 9 bases. V lost 3 bases, J lost 5 bases, and 3 bases stayed unmatched. The germline gives CDR1 SGHNT, CDR2 YYREEE (reference sequence). This CDR3 comprises 13 residues. The CDR3 reads CASSSRTSDEQYF. The CDR3 region has the DNA TGTGCCAGCAGCTCTCGGACTAGCGACGAGCAGTACTTC.

This clone has only one observation. This chain uses TRBV2 with TRBJ2-7; D is ambiguous. The CDR3 contains 13 residues. The germline gives CDR1 SNHLY, CDR2 FYNNEI. The germline V and J ends were trimmed by 8 bases and 3 bases, with 14 bases remaining between them. CDR3 in DNA: TGTGCCAGCCCTGGTGGCACGGGCTACGAGCAGTACTTC. Protein sequence: CASPGGTGYEQYF.

The chain is built from TRBV4-1 and TRBJ1-2; possible D gene TRBD1, 5 bases. CDR3 length equals 15 residues. CDR1 and CDR2 (germline): MGHRA, YSYEKL. Trimming shortened V by 0 bases and J by 5 bases, and 13 bases separated the two germline ends. CDR3 sequence reads: CASSQDEGGDYGYTF. The CDR3 coding sequence is TGCGCCAGCAGCCAAGATGAGGGAGGGGATTATGGCTACACCTTC.

The chain employs TRBV7-8 and TRBJ1-1; no clear D gene. V lost 5 bases to trimming and J lost 0 bases, with 10 bases between them. The CDR3 loop spans 14 amino acids. The germline CDR1 and CDR2 sequences are SGHVS and FQNEAQ. This chain's CDR3 is CASSPSGVNTEAFF. The CDR3 nucleotides are TGTGCCAGCAGCCCATCCGGGGTGAACACTGAAGCTTTCTTT. The whole variable domain, filled in from reference TRBV7-8 and TRBJ1-1, reads GAGVSQSPRYKVAKRGQDVALRCDPISGHVSLFWYQQALGQGPEFLTYFQNEAQLDKSGLPSDRFFAERPEGSVSTLKIQRTQQEDSAVYLCASSPSGVNTEAFFGQGTRLTVV.

The V call is TRBV11-2, the J call TRBJ2-1, with a tentative D call TRBD2 (5 bases). The CDR3 has 16 amino acids. V was clipped by 3 bases and J by 8 bases, with 20 bases between them. Germline V lookup: CDR1 SGHAT, CDR2 FQNNGV. The CDR3 nucleotides are TGTGCCAGCAGCTTTCTGGAGGCTAGTGCTTCGGATGAGCAGTTCTTC. This encodes CASSFLEASASDEQFF.

The chain recombines TRBV28 with TRBJ1-5, with 11 bases matching TRBD1. V shed 6 bases and J 7 bases; nucleotides not matched to a gene: 11. CDR3 length equals 16 residues. Looked up from germline, CDR1 is MDHEN and CDR2 is SYDVKM. CDR3 sequence reads: CASREGWTGGRQPQHF. The CDR3 DNA reads TGTGCCAGCAGAGAGGGATGGACAGGGGGCAGGCAGCCCCAGCATTTT. Using reference TRBV28 and TRBJ1-5 for the parts outside the CDR3, the full variable domain is DVKVTQSSRYLVKRTGEKVFLECVQDMDHENMFWYRQDPGLGLRLIYFSYDVKMKEKGDIPEGYSVSREKKERFSLILESASTNQTSMYLCASREGWTGGRQPQHFGDGTRLSIL.

The chain joins TRBV2 to TRBJ2-1; maybe TRBD1 (6 bases). The CDR3 loop spans 15 amino acids. Trimming left V 6 bases short and J 4 bases short, with 16 bases between. CDR1 and CDR2 from the germline V gene are SNHLY and FYNNEI. The CDR3 here is CASSTGTHRYNEQFF. CDR3 bases: TGTGCCAGCAGCACCGGGACACACCGTTACAATGAGCAGTTCTTC.